These 3 T cell receptor beta chains were sequenced from one sample in a study of Graves' ophthalmopathy and Graves' hyperthyroidism. TCR beta CDR3 amplification used RNA transcripts. After a first-round RT-PCR with HTBI primers, a second-round multiplex PCR was run. TCRdb recomputed calls from the multiplex PCR reads with MiXCR, one row per CDR3 protein. The sample holds about 380,000 distinct CDR3 sequences, approximately 15% seen once. Sequencing was carried out using peripheral blood. These receptors were collected from a woman aged 18 to 35 with stable Graves' hyperthyroidism.

V and J are TRBV12-3 or TRBV12-4 and TRBJ1-6, with D possibly matching TRBD1 (5 bases). CDR3 size: 14 residues. Trimming shortened V by 5 bases and J by 7 bases, and 12 bases separated the two germline ends. CDR3 coding DNA: TGTGCCAGCAGTAGGGGTGGGACGAATTCACCCCTCCACTTT. Translated: CASSRGGTNSPLHF.

This clonotype has at least ten counts. This chain connects TRBV27 to TRBJ2-7; the D is unclear. Trimming removed 5 bases from V and 7 bases from J, with 12 bases in between. Germline assignment: CDR1 MNHEY and CDR2 SMNVEV (reference sequence). The CDR3 totals 12 residues. The CDR3 sequence: CASSNNPQEQYF. The CDR3 nucleotides are TGTGCCAGCAGTAACAATCCTCAGGAGCAGTACTTC.

CDR3 sequence (DNA): TGCCGTACCTCCGGGACAGAAACCTACGAGCAGTACTTC. As protein: CRTSGTETYEQYF. The V call is TRBV20-1, the J call TRBJ2-7, with 7 bases identical to TRBD1. The CDR3 consists of 13 residues. The V gene's germline CDR1 is DFQATT and CDR2 SNEGSKA (reference sequence).